This T cell receptor (beta chain) comes out of a study of cytomegalovirus exposure and HLA in healthy donors. PCR primers comprised 60 Vbeta and 13 Jbeta primers. Libraries were prepared by immunoSEQ multiplex PCR; TCRdb keeps only in-frame clonotypes and omits some of them. This sample has approximately 190,000 clones, with 70% to 85% found just once. Germline V gene data show CDR1 as LNHDA and CDR2 as SQIVND (reference sequence). V lost 7 bases and J lost 0, with 18 bases in between. The CDR3 consists of 16 residues. Study-wide results and caveats: Previous analysis showed most TCR beta V segments were productive about 87% or about 30% of the time.

Turning to this clone: Its specificity is not known.

The chain uses TRBV19 and TRBJ1-1; D gene uncertain. Material: PBMCs. This TCR was sampled from a boy aged 2 to 10 in good health and CMV-seronegative. CDR3 residues: CASKTRRRGMNTEAFF. CDR3 sequence (DNA): TGTGCCAGTAAAACCAGGCGGCGGGGAATGAACACTGAAGCTTTCTTT.